Presented here are 18 T cell receptor beta chains from one specimen sequenced in a study of blood T cell repertoires in COVID-19. The protocol was immunoSEQ multiplex PCR, while the TCRdb copy is restricted to in-frame clones and leaves out a portion. Of about 180,000 clones listed, roughly nine tenths are singletons. Specimen: PBMCs or T cells enriched from blood (not recorded which). These receptors were taken from a woman between 50 and 59 years old who had recovered from COVID-19.

The rearrangement joins TRBV3-1 (or the pseudogene TRBV3-2) to TRBJ2-7; D is possibly TRBD1 (6 bases). V was trimmed by 1 base and J by 8 bases, leaving 12 bases between them. This CDR3 has 13 amino acids. Germline V gene sequence: CDR1 LGHDT, CDR2 YNNKEL (reference sequence). The CDR3: CASSQGPGVKQYF. CDR3 in DNA: TGTGCCAGCAGCCAAGGACCAGGGGTAAAGCAGTACTTC.

The genes are TRBV18 and TRBJ1-1; a possible D gene is TRBD1 (6 bases). Trimming removed 6 bases from V and 3 bases from J, with 11 bases in between. There are 13 residues in the CDR3. Germline V gives CDR1 KGHSH, CDR2 LQKENI. DNA for the CDR3: TGTGCCAGCTCGATATCAGGGGACACTGAAGCTTTCTTT. Protein: CASSISGDTEAFF.

The chain is built from TRBV3-1 (or the pseudogene TRBV3-2) and TRBJ2-5; 10 bases are shared with TRBD2. V was clipped by 4 bases and J by 5 bases; unmatched bases: 10. This CDR3 spans 16 amino acids. Germline CDR1 and CDR2: LGHDT and YNNKEL (reference sequence). The CDR3 spells CASSPGGLAGAETQYF. The CDR3 coding sequence is TGTGCCAGCAGCCCCGGCGGGCTAGCGGGAGCCGAGACCCAGTACTTC.

The CDR3 nucleotides are TGTGCCAGCAGCTTTGACGGGACAGCCAACTATGGCTACACCTTC. Translating it yields CASSFDGTANYGYTF. J is TRBJ1-2 and V is TRBV7-9; 7 positions agree with TRBD1. The germline V gene has CDR1 SEHNR and CDR2 FQNEAQ (reference sequence). This CDR3 is 15 amino acids long. J was trimmed by 2 bases and V by 3 bases; bases with no gene match: 6. The whole variable domain, remainder taken from reference TRBV7-9 and TRBJ1-2, is DTGVSQNPRHKITKRGQNVTFRCDPISEHNRLYWYRQTLGQGPEFLTYFQNEAQLEKSRLLSDRFSAERPKGSFSTLEIQRTEQGDSAMYLCASSFDGTANYGYTFGSGTRLTVV.

V and J are TRBV7-9 and TRBJ2-1; 10 bases are shared with TRBD1. The CDR3 is 15 residues long. After removal of 2 bases from V and 8 bases from J, the junction contained 6 bases not matched to a gene. CDR1 and CDR2 (germline): SEHNR, FQNEAQ (reference sequence). The CDR3 loop reads CASSLWTGGVHEQFF. The CDR3 nucleotides read TGTGCCAGCAGCTTATGGACAGGGGGAGTCCATGAGCAGTTCTTC.

This rearrangement joins TRBV15 to TRBJ2-5, with 8 bases matching TRBD1. The germline gives CDR1 LNHNV, CDR2 YYDKDF (reference sequence). The V segment lost 2 bases and the J segment 2 bases; nucleotides outside the gene matches: 4. CDR3 length: 15 amino acids. CDR3 in DNA: TGTGCCACCAGCAGACAGGACAGGGCTCAAGAGACCCAGTACTTC. It codes for CATSRQDRAQETQYF.

This chain uses TRBV6-5 with TRBJ1-1; D not certain. The CDR3 is made up of 15 amino acids. Trimming took 0 bases from V and 0 from J, leaving 8 bases between them. The germline CDR1 and CDR2 sequences are MNHEY and SVGAGI. The CDR3 sequence is CASSYSGSLNTEAFF. The CDR3, as DNA: TGTGCCAGCAGTTACTCGGGTAGCCTGAACACTGAAGCTTTCTTT.

The V gene is TRBV30, the J gene TRBJ2-1; 11 nucleotides match TRBD1. CDR3 length: 13 residues. Germline V CDR1 and CDR2: GTSNPN, SVGIG (reference sequence). V dropped 4 bases and J dropped 7; count of bases not matched to a gene: 3. CDR3 protein: CAWKGQGENEQFF. CDR3 in DNA: TGTGCCTGGAAGGGACAGGGGGAAAATGAGCAGTTCTTC.

V usage is TRBV6-2 or TRBV6-3 and J usage is TRBJ1-1; weak D call: TRBD1 (6 bases). This CDR3 contains 12 residues. CDR1 is MNHEY, CDR2 SVGEGT, per germline. Trimming took off 5 bases at V and 7 bases at J, with 11 bases between the two ends. The CDR3 reads CASSPGVNEAFF. The CDR3 DNA reads as TGTGCCAGCAGTCCAGGGGTTAATGAAGCTTTCTTT.

The chain links TRBV7-9 to TRBJ1-2; 7 bases are shared with TRBD1. CDR1 SEHNR and CDR2 FQNEAQ come from the germline V gene (reference sequence). V gave up 2 bases and J gave up 8 bases; unmatched junction bases: 5. CDR3 length: 13 amino acids. This chain's CDR3 is CASSLTGEGGYTF. CDR3 coding DNA: TGTGCCAGCAGCTTAACAGGGGAAGGAGGCTACACCTTC.

This sequence joins TRBV7-2 and TRBJ2-7; 7 nucleotides agree with TRBD1. The CDR3 spans 13 residues. CDR1 is SGHTA and CDR2 is FQGNSA in the germline V gene. The J segment lost 5 bases and the V segment lost 5 bases, leaving 6 bases of the junction unmatched. CDR3 nucleotides: TGTGCCAGCAGCACGACAGGGTTCAACGAGCAGTACTTC. Its protein is CASSTTGFNEQYF.

The chain links TRBV15 to TRBJ2-3; tentatively, D is TRBD2 (6 bases). Germline assignment: CDR1 LNHNV and CDR2 YYDKDF (reference sequence). The V end was cut by 0 bases, the J end by 4 bases, with 8 bases between. The CDR3 length is 14 residues. The CDR3 DNA reads TGTGCCACCAGCAGAGACAGGGAGGCAGATACGCAGTATTTT. It yields the protein CATSRDREADTQYF.

The rearrangement joins TRBV14 to TRBJ1-6; TRBD1 might be the D (5 bases). Trimming took off 4 bases at V and 0 bases at J, with 7 bases between the two ends. This CDR3 has 15 residues. Germline V gene data show CDR1 as SGHDN and CDR2 as FVKESK. DNA of the CDR3: TGTGCCAGCAGCCGACAGAGCTCCTATAATTCACCCCTCCACTTT. Its protein is CASSRQSSYNSPLHF.

V is TRBV27 and J is TRBJ1-4; D perhaps matches TRBD1 (6 bases). Trimming left V 3 bases short and J 8 bases short, with 10 bases between. CDR1 MNHEY and CDR2 SMNVEV come from the germline V gene (reference sequence). This CDR3 spans 13 amino acids. The CDR3 DNA is TGTGCCAGCAGTTTGTCAGGGGAGGAAAAACTGTTTTTT. This translates into CASSLSGEEKLFF. The full variable domain, completed using reference TRBV27 and TRBJ1-4, is EAQVTQNPRYLITVTGKKLTVTCSQNMNHEYMSWYRQDPGLGLRQIYYSMNVEVTDKGDVPEGYKVSRKEKRNFPLILESPSPNQTSLYFCASSLSGEEKLFFGSGTQLSVL.

The chain links TRBV28 to TRBJ2-7; TRBD2 agrees at 8 bases. This CDR3 has 14 residues. The V segment lost 7 bases and the J segment 3 bases; nucleotides outside the gene matches: 8. The germline V gene has CDR1 MDHEN and CDR2 SYDVKM. For the CDR3, the DNA is TGTGCCAGCATGGGGGCGGGAGGACTCTACGAGCAGTACTTC. Its translation is CASMGAGGLYEQYF.

Comments on this clone: The same CDR3 also results from other DNA sequences found in this sample. This chain links TRBV5-1 with TRBJ2-7, with 10 bases aligning to TRBD1. Germline CDR1 is SGHRS and CDR2 is YFSETQ. The V gene end was trimmed by 1 base and the J gene end by 5 bases; junction bases not matched to a gene: 3. This CDR3 spans 14 amino acids. The CDR3 nucleotides read TGCGCCAGCAGCTTGAGGGACAGGGGCCACGAGCAGTACTTC. Protein: CASSLRDRGHEQYF.

This clone was detected once. The chain links TRBV6-5 to TRBJ2-7; 7 bases map to TRBD1. The V gene end was trimmed by 4 bases and the J gene end by 5 bases; junction bases not matched to a gene: 8. Germline V lookup: CDR1 MNHEY, CDR2 SVGAGI. There are 14 residues in the CDR3. CDR3 residues: CASSSSGGSHEQYF. In DNA form, the CDR3 reads TGTGCCAGCAGTTCCTCAGGGGGTTCGCACGAGCAGTACTTC.

The chain employs TRBV28 and TRBJ1-2; D remains unclear. This CDR3 spans 12 amino acids. The germline CDR1 and CDR2 sequences are MDHEN and SYDVKM. V shed 6 bases and J shed 7 bases, with 12 bases lying between them. The CDR3 here is CASRIQQSGYTF. CDR3 nucleotides: TGTGCCAGCAGGATACAACAATCTGGCTACACCTTC.